This TCR beta chain originates from a study of CD8 T cells in Susac syndrome. About the study: Within the sequenced Susac syndrome patient group, 5 or 6 exhibited active disease and under 10 were in remission. At the time of blood draw, patients with Susac syndrome were therapy-naive, receiving corticosteroids, or receiving intravenous immunoglobulin alone. Study-level findings and limits: In Susac syndrome, CD8+ expansion was highest in TEMRA and active disease.

In its sample, this clonotype was seen a few times. Its target is unknown. RNA in amounts of roughly 0.5 to 1 ug was reverse transcribed with random hexamers. One entry per CDR3 protein, called by TCRdb with MiXCR from the immunoSEQ multiplex PCR reads. The table lists under 95,000 distinct CDR3 sequences, 95% of them singletons. Sequencing of TCR beta was performed on blood CD8+ T cells and on blood CD4+ T cells. In germline, CDR1 is MNHEY, CDR2 SMNVEV (reference sequence). CDR3 length equals 15 residues. Trimming took 2 bases from V and 4 from J; bases not matched to a gene: 1. This sequence joins TRBV27 and TRBJ1-5; 11 bases are shared with TRBD1. The source of this sequence is a human donor with Susac syndrome. The sample comprised CD8+ T cells from PBMCs. CDR3 sequence: CASSLGTGGNQPQHF. Written as DNA, the CDR3 is TGTGCCAGCAGTTTAGGGACAGGGGGGAATCAGCCCCAGCATTTT.